One and the same sample provided the 18 T cell receptor beta chains below, sequenced in a study of T cell responses to AZD1222 COVID-19 vaccine (dated by TCRdb to the early 2020s). Library preparation employed the immunoSEQ multiplex PCR assay. TCRdb carries this immuneACCESS record with in-frame sequences only. Its versions omit some clonotypes, under half of them owing to an unresolved V gene in the studies checked, with the rest unexplained. The sample table contains 95,000 to 150,000 clones; only one count was recorded for 85% to 95% of them. The ten largest clones represent approximately 1.5% of the sample. This sample's time point label indicates: baseline before first vaccination. Sequenced here: peripheral blood, sampled on day 0 of AZD1222 vaccination. These receptors came from an adult in good health.

About this clone itself: Within the sample, other DNA sequences also encode this same CDR3. The V call is TRBV6-2 or TRBV6-3, the J call TRBJ2-5; D might be TRBD1 (6 bases). The CDR3 runs 13 residues. Trimming shortened V by 3 bases and J by 5 bases, and 10 bases separated the two germline ends. Germline V CDR1 and CDR2: MNHEY, SVGEGT. CDR3 in DNA: TGTGCCAGCAGTTATGGGGGCTGGGAGACCCAGTACTTC. Its protein is CASSYGGWETQYF.

The V and J genes are TRBV10-3 and TRBJ1-1; TRBD1 might be the D (6 bases). Germline assignment: CDR1 ENHRY and CDR2 SYGVKD. With 10 bases removed from V and 4 bases from J, the gap between germline ends came to 28 bases. The CDR3 is made up of 17 amino acids. This CDR3 reads CATGTQSGGPEGTEAFF. The CDR3 DNA reads as TGTGCCACGGGGACCCAATCGGGGGGGCCTGAGGGCACTGAAGCTTTCTTT.

This chain joins TRBV6-2 or TRBV6-3 and TRBJ2-1; unclear D gene. The V gene lost 5 bases and the J gene lost 9 bases, with 17 bases spanning the gap. There are 14 residues in the CDR3. CDR1 is MNHEY, CDR2 SVGEGT, per germline. DNA for the CDR3: TGTGCCAGCAGTCCCTACGGCCTTCCAAGTGAGCAGTTCTTC. Amino acid sequence: CASSPYGLPSEQFF.

V usage is TRBV5-4 and J usage is TRBJ1-4; D is uncertain. V shed 0 bases and J shed 11 bases, with 11 bases lying between them. Germline V lookup: CDR1 SGHNT, CDR2 YYREEE (reference sequence). There are 13 residues in the CDR3. CDR3 in DNA: TGTGCCAGCAGCTTGGAGTCGAGTGATAAACTGTTTTTT. Translation: CASSLESSDKLFF.

The chain combines TRBV28 with TRBJ1-3, with unresolved D. Trimming cost V 10 bases and J 4 bases, with 23 bases left between them. CDR1 MDHEN and CDR2 SYDVKM come from the germline V gene. The CDR3 runs to 16 residues. The CDR3: CATIPSSFPQGNTIYF. DNA of the CDR3: TGTGCCACCATACCGTCCTCATTTCCGCAGGGAAACACCATATATTTT.

This clone appeared once. V gene TRBV10-3 combines with J gene TRBJ1-1; D not resolved. Germline CDR1 reads ENHRY; CDR2 reads SYGVKD. Trimming removed 0 bases from V and 0 bases from J, with 5 bases in between. The CDR3 is 14 residues long. The DNA of the CDR3 is TGTGCCATCAGTGAGTCAGGGCTGAACACTGAAGCTTTCTTT. Protein: CAISESGLNTEAFF.

The rearrangement links TRBV5-1 to TRBJ1-2; perhaps TRBD1 as D (6 bases). Germline assignment: CDR1 SGHRS and CDR2 YFSETQ. The CDR3 has 14 residues. V was clipped by 4 bases and J by 3 bases, with 13 bases between them. The chain's CDR3 is CASSLSTGYYGYTF. The CDR3 region has the DNA TGCGCCAGCAGCCTTTCGACAGGATACTATGGCTACACCTTC.

The chain joins TRBV28 to TRBJ1-2; no definite D call. V lost 7 bases and J 5 bases, leaving 11 bases between the germline ends. CDR1 is MDHEN and CDR2 is SYDVKM in the germline V gene. This CDR3 region has 12 residues. CDR3 loop: CASTPQRYGYTF. In DNA, the CDR3 is TGTGCCAGCACCCCACAGAGGTATGGCTACACCTTC.

The J gene is TRBJ1-6, the V gene TRBV5-1; 7 bases agree with TRBD1. The V gene's germline CDR1 is SGHRS and CDR2 YFSETQ. The CDR3 consists of 14 residues. The junction had 5 bases not matched to a gene; V was cut back by 4 bases and J by 7 bases. The CDR3 loop is CASSQDRVNSPLHF. The CDR3 nucleotides are TGCGCCAGCAGCCAAGACAGGGTGAATTCACCCCTCCACTTT.

The chain recombines TRBV29-1 with TRBJ2-5; D gene unclear. Trimming took off 0 bases at V and 2 bases at J, with 13 bases between the two ends. This CDR3 is built from 15 residues. Germline CDR1 and CDR2: SQVTM and ANQGSEA. Here the CDR3 DNA reads TGCAGCGTTGAAGATGAACAGATACCACAAGAGACCCAGTACTTC. It translates to CSVEDEQIPQETQYF. Supplemented by reference TRBV29-1 and TRBJ2-5, the full variable domain reads SAVISQKPSRDICQRGTSLTIQCQVDSQVTMMFWYRQQPGQSLTLIATANQGSEATYESGFVIDKFPISRPNLTFSTLTVSNMSPEDSSIYLCSVEDEQIPQETQYFGPGTRLLVL.

The chain couples TRBV30 to TRBJ2-3; D is possibly TRBD1 (6 bases). Per germline, CDR1 GTSNPN and CDR2 SVGIG (reference sequence). V lost 3 bases and J 2 bases, leaving 15 bases between the germline ends. The CDR3 is 15 amino acids. The CDR3 DNA reads TGTGCCTGGAGGGATATCAGGGGACCCACAGATACGCAGTATTTT. As protein: CAWRDIRGPTDTQYF.

The sample holds one count of this clone. This chain joins TRBV7-2 and TRBJ1-2; D call uncertain. This CDR3 has 15 residues. Germline lookup yields CDR1 SGHTA and CDR2 FQGNSA. Trimming left V 4 bases short and J 8 bases short, with 20 bases between. The CDR3 bases are TGTGCCAGCAGCTCTCTGGGGTCGGAGGTGAAGGGCTACACCTTC. Amino acids: CASSSLGSEVKGYTF.

This rearrangement joins TRBV6-5 to TRBJ1-2, with D possibly TRBD1 on 5 matching bases. Trimming took 7 bases from V and 4 from J, leaving 16 bases between them. Germline loops: CDR1 MNHEY, CDR2 SVGAGI. This CDR3 comprises 14 residues. CDR3 DNA: TGTGCCAGCACTCCCCCCGGGGGGGGCTATGGCTACACCTTC. The encoded protein is CASTPPGGGYGYTF.

This sequence joins TRBV3-1 (or the pseudogene TRBV3-2) and TRBJ2-7; 14 bases line up with TRBD2. The CDR3 runs 16 residues. CDR1 is LGHDT and CDR2 is YNNKEL in the germline V gene (reference sequence). The V and J ends lost 6 bases and 1 base, in that order; junction bases with no gene match: 5. As DNA, the CDR3 is TGTGCCAGCAGTTCGGGACTAGCGGGGGTTTCCTACGAGCAGTACTTC. Amino acids: CASSSGLAGVSYEQYF.

The rearrangement links TRBV24-1 to TRBJ1-1; D is ambiguous. The CDR3 spans 8 residues. Per the germline V gene, CDR1 is KGHDR and CDR2 is SFDVKD. The germline V and J ends were trimmed by 10 bases and 9 bases, with 5 bases remaining between them. The CDR3 sequence is CATNQAFF. The CDR3 coding sequence is TGTGCCACAAACCAAGCTTTCTTT.

V usage is TRBV19 and J usage is TRBJ1-2; 8 positions match TRBD1. From germline, CDR1 is LNHDA and CDR2 SQIVND (reference sequence). Unmatched junction bases numbered 5, after V lost 6 bases and J lost 5 bases. The length of the CDR3 is 13 residues. The chain's CDR3 is CASSLGQGYGYTF. DNA for the CDR3: TGTGCCAGTAGCCTCGGACAGGGTTATGGCTACACCTTC.

The V and J genes are TRBV5-6 and TRBJ1-1, with a possible D match to TRBD1 (5 bases). The CDR3 runs 12 residues. V was trimmed by 0 bases and J by 10 bases, leaving 10 bases between them. Germline-derived CDR1 and CDR2 are SGHDT and YYEEEE. The CDR3 loop reads CASSLAGALAFF. The CDR3 region has the DNA TGTGCCAGCAGCTTGGCCGGGGCCTTAGCTTTCTTT.

The chain couples TRBV11-1 to TRBJ2-7, with 9 positions matching TRBD1. Trimming took 5 bases from V and 1 from J; bases not matched to a gene: 6. CDR3 size: 15 residues. Germline V gene lookup returns CDR1 SGHAT and CDR2 FQDESV (reference sequence). CDR3 DNA: TGTGCCAGCAGCCCCGGGACAGGGCAGTCCTACGAGCAGTACTTC. Its translation is CASSPGTGQSYEQYF.